A single sample is the source of the 13 T cell receptor beta chains below, sequenced in a study of blood T cell repertoires in COVID-19. TCRdb keeps only in-frame clones here, not all; method: immunoSEQ multiplex PCR. Of approximately 340,000 clones in the sample, 90% to 95% were seen once. Specimen: PBMCs or T cells enriched from blood (not recorded which). Receptors originate from a woman between 40 and 50 years old who had been exposed to COVID-19.

This chain connects TRBV5-4 to TRBJ1-6; possibly TRBD1 for D (5 bases). The CDR3 spans 14 residues. Per germline, CDR1 SGHNT and CDR2 YYREEE (reference sequence). Deletions cut 4 bases from V and 12 bases from J, with 17 bases between. CDR3 residues: CASSPSGLSRPLHF. Written as DNA, the CDR3 is TGTGCCAGCAGCCCATCGGGACTTTCGAGACCCCTCCACTTT.

J is TRBJ1-2 and V is TRBV4-1; 7 bases fit TRBD1. The CDR3 loop spans 18 amino acids. V lost 4 bases, J lost 6 bases, and 20 bases stayed unmatched. The germline V gene encodes CDR1 MGHRA and CDR2 YSYEKL. The CDR3 sequence is CASSPKVRIDRERNGYTF. DNA for the CDR3: TGCGCCAGCAGCCCGAAAGTGAGGATAGACAGGGAGCGGAATGGCTACACCTTC.

DNA for the CDR3: TGTGCCACCGCGGGGGCGAACACTGAAGCTTTCTTT. Translated: CATAGANTEAFF. The rearrangement links TRBV24-1 to TRBJ1-1; perhaps TRBD1 as D (6 bases). Looked up from germline, CDR1 is KGHDR and CDR2 is SFDVKD. The CDR3 length is 12 residues. With 9 bases removed from V and 1 base from J, the gap between germline ends came to 8 bases.

The CDR3 bases are TGTGCCAGCAGCTCGGACAGACTCTCTGGAAACACCATATATTTT. Protein sequence: CASSSDRLSGNTIYF. The chain combines TRBV7-2 with TRBJ1-3; D is perhaps TRBD1 (6 bases). The V end was cut by 4 bases, the J end by 0 bases, with 10 bases between. Germline V gene sequence: CDR1 SGHTA, CDR2 FQGNSA. This CDR3 contains 15 residues.

This sequence joins TRBV19 and TRBJ1-1; the match to TRBD1 covers 11 bases. CDR3 length: 18 residues. Germline V CDR1 and CDR2: LNHDA, SQIVND (reference sequence). The junction had 14 bases not matched to a gene; V was cut back by 5 bases and J by 3 bases. The CDR3 sequence is CASSPGQGANRIYTEAFF. The CDR3 nucleotides read TGTGCCAGTAGTCCAGGACAGGGGGCCAACCGAATCTACACTGAAGCTTTCTTT.

This clone came up once. The CDR3 is CASSLGLAGVGEQYF. The CDR3 coding sequence is TGTGCCAGCAGCTTAGGGCTAGCGGGGGTGGGCGAGCAGTACTTC. V usage is TRBV7-8 and J usage is TRBJ2-7; 10 positions match TRBD2. Germline loops: CDR1 SGHVS, CDR2 FQNEAQ. V shed 1 base and J 6 bases; nucleotides not matched to a gene: 6. The CDR3 is 15 residues long.

The chain joins TRBV30 to TRBJ1-5; weak D call: TRBD1 (6 bases). The CDR3 covers 14 residues. With 3 bases removed from V and 4 bases from J, the gap between germline ends came to 13 bases. The germline CDR1 and CDR2 sequences are GTSNPN and SVGIG (reference sequence). CDR3 sequence (DNA): TGTGCCTGGAGCCCGGGGAGGGGGAATCAGCCCCAGCATTTT. Protein: CAWSPGRGNQPQHF.

The chain joins TRBV9 to TRBJ2-3; 7 positions match TRBD2. The ends lost 4 bases at V and 5 bases at J; junction bases unmatched: 10. The germline V gene has CDR1 SGDLS and CDR2 YYNGEE. This CDR3 contains 15 residues. The CDR3 protein is CASSQTTSRIDTQYF. The CDR3 DNA reads as TGTGCCAGCAGCCAGACGACTAGCCGAATAGATACGCAGTATTTT.

V is TRBV12-3 or TRBV12-4 and J is TRBJ1-6, with D unclear. Trimming took off 4 bases at V and 7 bases at J, with 5 bases between the two ends. The CDR3 is 12 amino acids. The CDR3 sequence is CASSSVNSPLHF. Written as DNA, the CDR3 is TGTGCCAGCAGTTCAGTAAATTCACCCCTCCACTTT.

The chain is built from TRBV18 and TRBJ2-1; 8 nucleotides match TRBD2. Germline CDR1 is KGHSH and CDR2 is LQKENI. The CDR3 sequence is 18 residues long. Trimming removed 5 bases from V and 5 bases from J; junction bases left unmatched: 17. The DNA of the CDR3 is TGTGCCAGCTCAACTAAGTCCAGCGGGAGTATATACAACAATGAGCAGTTCTTC. It specifies CASSTKSSGSIYNNEQFF.

The chain joins TRBV5-1 to TRBJ1-4; no clear D. Between the trimmed V and J ends, which lost 4 bases and 5 bases, there was a span of 9 bases. Germline V lookup: CDR1 SGHRS, CDR2 YFSETQ. CDR3 length: 13 residues. The CDR3 DNA is TGCGCCAGCAGCCCTGAACACAATGAAAAACTGTTTTTT. Protein: CASSPEHNEKLFF. The whole variable domain, remainder taken from reference TRBV5-1 and TRBJ1-4, is KAGVTQTPRYLIKTRGQQVTLSCSPISGHRSVSWYQQTPGQGLQFLFEYFSETQRNKGNFPGRFSGRQFSNSRSEMNVSTLELGDSALYLCASSPEHNEKLFFGSGTQLSVL.

The V call is TRBV19, the J call TRBJ2-3; TRBD1 aligns across 8 bases. Germline V CDR1 and CDR2: LNHDA, SQIVND (reference sequence). With V trimmed by 1 base and J by 0 bases, 3 bases remained unmatched. This CDR3 has 16 amino acids. CDR3 DNA sequence: TGTGCCAGTAGTATAGGGACAGGGATTAGCACAGATACGCAGTATTTT. Translation: CASSIGTGISTDTQYF.

The J gene is TRBJ1-2, the V gene TRBV15, with D maybe TRBD1 (6 bases). Looked up from germline, CDR1 is LNHNV and CDR2 is YYDKDF (reference sequence). The CDR3 runs 14 residues. Trimming pared 1 base from V and 6 bases from J, leaving 12 bases between. The CDR3 DNA reads as TGTGCCACCAGCAGAGCTCAACCAGGGGATGGCTACACCTTC. Residues: CATSRAQPGDGYTF.